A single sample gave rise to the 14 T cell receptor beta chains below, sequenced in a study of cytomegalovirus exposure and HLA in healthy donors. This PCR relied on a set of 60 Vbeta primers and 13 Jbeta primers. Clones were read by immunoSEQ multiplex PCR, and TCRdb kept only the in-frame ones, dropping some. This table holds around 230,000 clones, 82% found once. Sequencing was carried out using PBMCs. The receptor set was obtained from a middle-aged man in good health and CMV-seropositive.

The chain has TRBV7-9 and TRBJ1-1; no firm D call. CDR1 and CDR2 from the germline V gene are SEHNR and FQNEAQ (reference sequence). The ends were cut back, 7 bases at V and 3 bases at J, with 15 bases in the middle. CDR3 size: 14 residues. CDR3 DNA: TGTGCCAGCACGTCCGGTCCCGTGGACACTGAAGCTTTCTTT. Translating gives CASTSGPVDTEAFF.

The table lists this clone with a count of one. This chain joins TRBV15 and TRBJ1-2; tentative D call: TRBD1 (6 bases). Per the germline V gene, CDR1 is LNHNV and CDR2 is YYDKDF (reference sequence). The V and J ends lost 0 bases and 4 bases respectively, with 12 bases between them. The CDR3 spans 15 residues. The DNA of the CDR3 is TGTGCCACCAGCAGAGAAGGGGGAATTGGCTATGGCTACACCTTC. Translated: CATSREGGIGYGYTF.

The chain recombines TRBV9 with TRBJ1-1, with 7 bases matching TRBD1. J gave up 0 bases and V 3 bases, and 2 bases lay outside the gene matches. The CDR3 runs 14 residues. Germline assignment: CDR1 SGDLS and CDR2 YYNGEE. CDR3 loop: CASSGQGVNTEAFF. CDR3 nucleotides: TGTGCCAGCAGCGGCCAGGGGGTGAACACTGAAGCTTTCTTT.

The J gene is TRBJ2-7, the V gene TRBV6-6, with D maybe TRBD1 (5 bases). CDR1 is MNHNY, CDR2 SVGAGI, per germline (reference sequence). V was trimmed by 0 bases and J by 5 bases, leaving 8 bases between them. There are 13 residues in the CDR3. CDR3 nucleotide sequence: TGTGCCAGCAGTTACTCCAGGGAAAACGAGCAGTACTTC. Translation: CASSYSRENEQYF.

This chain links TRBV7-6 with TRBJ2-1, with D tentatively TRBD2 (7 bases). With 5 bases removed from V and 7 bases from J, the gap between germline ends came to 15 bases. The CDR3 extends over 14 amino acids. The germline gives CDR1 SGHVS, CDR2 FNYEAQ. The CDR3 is CASSLLGGVNEQFF. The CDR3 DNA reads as TGTGCCAGCAGCCTCCTAGGGGGGGTGAATGAGCAGTTCTTC.

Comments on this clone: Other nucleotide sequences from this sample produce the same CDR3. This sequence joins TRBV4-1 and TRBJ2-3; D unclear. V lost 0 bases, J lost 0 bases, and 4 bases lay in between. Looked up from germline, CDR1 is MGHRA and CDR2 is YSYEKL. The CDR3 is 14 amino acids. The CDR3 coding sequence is TGCGCCAGCAGCCAAGATAGAAGCACAGATACGCAGTATTTT. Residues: CASSQDRSTDTQYF.

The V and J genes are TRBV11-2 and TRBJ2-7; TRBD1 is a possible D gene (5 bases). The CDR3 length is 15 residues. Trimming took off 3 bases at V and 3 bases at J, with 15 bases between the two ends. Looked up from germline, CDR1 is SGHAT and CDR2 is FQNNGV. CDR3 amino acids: CASSFAQGANYEQYV. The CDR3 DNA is TGTGCCAGCAGCTTCGCGCAGGGCGCGAACTACGAGCAGTACGTC.

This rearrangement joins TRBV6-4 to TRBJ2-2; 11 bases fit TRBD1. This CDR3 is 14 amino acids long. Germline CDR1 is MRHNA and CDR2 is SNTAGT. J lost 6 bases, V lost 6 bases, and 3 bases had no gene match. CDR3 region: CASSGTGGAGELFF. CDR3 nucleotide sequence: TGTGCCAGCAGCGGGACAGGGGGAGCCGGGGAGCTGTTTTTT.

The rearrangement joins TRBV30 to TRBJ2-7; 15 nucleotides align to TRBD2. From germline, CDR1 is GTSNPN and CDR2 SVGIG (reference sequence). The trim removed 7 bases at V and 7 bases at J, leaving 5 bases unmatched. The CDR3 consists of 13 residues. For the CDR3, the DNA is TGTGCCTTGGGACTAGCGGGAGGAGGAGAGCAGTACTTC. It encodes CALGLAGGGEQYF.

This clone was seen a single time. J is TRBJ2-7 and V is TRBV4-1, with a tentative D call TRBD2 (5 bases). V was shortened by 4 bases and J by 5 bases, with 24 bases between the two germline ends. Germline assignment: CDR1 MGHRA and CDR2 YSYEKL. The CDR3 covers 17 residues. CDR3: CASSPRPQEVKSNEQYF. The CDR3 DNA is TGCGCCAGCAGCCCAAGGCCCCAGGAGGTAAAGTCTAACGAGCAGTACTTC.

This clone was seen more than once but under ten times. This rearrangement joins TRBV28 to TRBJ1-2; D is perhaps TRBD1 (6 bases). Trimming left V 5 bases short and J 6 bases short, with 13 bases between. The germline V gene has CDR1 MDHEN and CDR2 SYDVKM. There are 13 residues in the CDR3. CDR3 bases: TGTGCCAGCAGTCCTAGGACAGTGAATGGCTACACCTTC. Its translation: CASSPRTVNGYTF.

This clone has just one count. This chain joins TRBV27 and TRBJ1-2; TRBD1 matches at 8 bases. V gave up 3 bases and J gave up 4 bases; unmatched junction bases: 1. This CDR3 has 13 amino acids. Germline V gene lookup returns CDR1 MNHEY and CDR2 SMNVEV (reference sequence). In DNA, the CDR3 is TGTGCCAGCAGTTTGGGGACAGGCTATGGCTACACCTTC. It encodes CASSLGTGYGYTF.

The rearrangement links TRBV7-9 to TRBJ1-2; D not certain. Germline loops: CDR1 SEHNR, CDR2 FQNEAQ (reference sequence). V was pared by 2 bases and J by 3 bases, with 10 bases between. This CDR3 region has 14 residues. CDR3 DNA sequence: TGTGCCAGCAGCTTAATCCCGGAGGACTATGGCTACACCTTC. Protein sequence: CASSLIPEDYGYTF. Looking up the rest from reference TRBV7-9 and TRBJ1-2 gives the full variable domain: DTGVSQNPRHKITKRGQNVTFRCDPISEHNRLYWYRQTLGQGPEFLTYFQNEAQLEKSRLLSDRFSAERPKGSFSTLEIQRTEQGDSAMYLCASSLIPEDYGYTFGSGTRLTVV.

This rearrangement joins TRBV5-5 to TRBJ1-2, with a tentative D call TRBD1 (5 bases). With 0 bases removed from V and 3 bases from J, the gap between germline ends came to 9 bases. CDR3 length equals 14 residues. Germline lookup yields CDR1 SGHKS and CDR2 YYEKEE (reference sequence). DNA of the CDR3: TGTGCCAGCAGCTTGGCTGCCAGGGACTATGGCTACACCTTC. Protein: CASSLAARDYGYTF.